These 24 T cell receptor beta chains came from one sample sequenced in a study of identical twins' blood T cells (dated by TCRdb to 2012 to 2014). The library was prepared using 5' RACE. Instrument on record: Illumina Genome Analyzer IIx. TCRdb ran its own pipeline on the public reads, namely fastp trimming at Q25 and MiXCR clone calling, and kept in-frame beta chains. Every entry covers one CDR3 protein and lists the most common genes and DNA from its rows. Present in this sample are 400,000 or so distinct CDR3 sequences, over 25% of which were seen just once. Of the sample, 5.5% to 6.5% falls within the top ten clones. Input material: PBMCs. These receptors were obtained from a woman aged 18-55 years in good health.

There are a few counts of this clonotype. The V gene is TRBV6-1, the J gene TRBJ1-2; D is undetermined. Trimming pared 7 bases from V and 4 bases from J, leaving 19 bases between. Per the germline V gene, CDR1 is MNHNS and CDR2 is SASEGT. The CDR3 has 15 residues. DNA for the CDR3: TGTGCCAGCATCCAATTCCCCAACCCCACCTATGGCTACACCTTC. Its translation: CASIQFPNPTYGYTF.

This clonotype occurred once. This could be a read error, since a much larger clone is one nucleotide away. CDR3: CASSEVRAEAFF. CDR3 DNA sequence: TGTGCCAGCAGTGAGGTAAGGGCTGAAGCTTTCTTT. The rearrangement links TRBV2 to TRBJ1-1; D is uncertain. V dropped 3 bases and J dropped 6 bases, with 8 bases sitting between them. Germline CDR1 reads SNHLY; CDR2 reads FYNNEI. The CDR3 sequence is 12 residues long. Full variable domain (outside the CDR3, taken from reference TRBV2 and TRBJ1-1): EPEVTQTPSHQVTQMGQEVILRCVPISNHLYFYWYRQILGQKVEFLVSFYNNEISEKSEIFDDQFSVERPDGSNFTLKIRSTKLEDSAMYFCASSEVRAEAFFGQGTRLTVV.

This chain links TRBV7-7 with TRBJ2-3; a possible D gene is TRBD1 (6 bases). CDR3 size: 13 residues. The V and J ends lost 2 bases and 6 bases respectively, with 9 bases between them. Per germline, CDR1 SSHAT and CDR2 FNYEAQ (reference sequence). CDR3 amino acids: CASSLTGWDTQYF. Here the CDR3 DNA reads TGTGCCAGCAGCTTAACAGGGTGGGATACGCAGTATTTT. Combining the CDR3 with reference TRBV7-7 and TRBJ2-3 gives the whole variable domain GAGVSQSPRYKVTKRGQDVTLRCDPISSHATLYWYQQALGQGPEFLTYFNYEAQPDKSGLPSDRFSAERPEGSISTLTIQRTEQRDSAMYRCASSLTGWDTQYFGPGTRLTVL.

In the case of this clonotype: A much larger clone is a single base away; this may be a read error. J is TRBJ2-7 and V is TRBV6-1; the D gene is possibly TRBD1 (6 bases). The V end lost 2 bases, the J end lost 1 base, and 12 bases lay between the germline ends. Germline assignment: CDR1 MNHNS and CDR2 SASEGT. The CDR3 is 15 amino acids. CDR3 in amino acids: CASSELTGRSYEQYF. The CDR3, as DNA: TGTGCCAGCAGTGAACTTACAGGGAGATCCTACGAGCAGTACTTC.

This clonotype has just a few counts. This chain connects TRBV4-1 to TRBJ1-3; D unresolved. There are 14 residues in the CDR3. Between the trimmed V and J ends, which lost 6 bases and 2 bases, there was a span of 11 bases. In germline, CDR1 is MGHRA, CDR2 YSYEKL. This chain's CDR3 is CASSSAGAGNTIYF. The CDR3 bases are TGCGCCAGCAGTTCCGCCGGGGCTGGAAACACCATATATTTT.

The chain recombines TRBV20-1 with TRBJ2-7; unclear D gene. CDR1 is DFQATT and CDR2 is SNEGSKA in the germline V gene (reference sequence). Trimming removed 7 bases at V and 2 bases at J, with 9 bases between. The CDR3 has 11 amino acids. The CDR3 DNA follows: TGCAGTGTTGTGGATACCTACGAGCAGTACTTC. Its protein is CSVVDTYEQYF.

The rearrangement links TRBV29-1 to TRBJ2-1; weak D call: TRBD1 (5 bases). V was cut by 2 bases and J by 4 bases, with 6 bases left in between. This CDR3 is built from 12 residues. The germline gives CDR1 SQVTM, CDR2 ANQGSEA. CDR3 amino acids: CSVESGYNEQFF. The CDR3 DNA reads TGCAGCGTTGAATCAGGGTACAATGAGCAGTTCTTC.

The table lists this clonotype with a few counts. The CDR3 is CASSLSLRGFYNEQFF. Written as DNA, the CDR3 is TGTGCCAGCAGCCTATCCTTAAGGGGCTTCTACAATGAGCAGTTCTTC. The chain joins TRBV9 to TRBJ2-1, with a possible D match to TRBD1 (5 bases). The V end lost 4 bases, the J end lost 3 bases, and 17 bases lay between the germline ends. Germline CDR1 reads SGDLS; CDR2 reads YYNGEE. The CDR3 contains 16 residues.

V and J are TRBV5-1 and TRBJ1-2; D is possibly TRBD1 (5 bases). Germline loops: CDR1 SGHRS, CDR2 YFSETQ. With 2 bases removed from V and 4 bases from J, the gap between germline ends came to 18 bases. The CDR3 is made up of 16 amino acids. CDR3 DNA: TGCGCCAGCAGCTTAGTCCCGGGACGGGGGACCTATGGCTACACCTTC. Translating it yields CASSLVPGRGTYGYTF. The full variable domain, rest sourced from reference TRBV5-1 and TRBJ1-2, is KAGVTQTPRYLIKTRGQQVTLSCSPISGHRSVSWYQQTPGQGLQFLFEYFSETQRNKGNFPGRFSGRQFSNSRSEMNVSTLELGDSALYLCASSLVPGRGTYGYTFGSGTRLTVV.

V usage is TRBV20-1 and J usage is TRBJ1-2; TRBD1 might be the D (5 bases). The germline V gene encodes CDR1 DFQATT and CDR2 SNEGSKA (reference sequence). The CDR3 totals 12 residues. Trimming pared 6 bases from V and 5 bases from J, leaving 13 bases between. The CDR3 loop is CSARAEEYGYTF. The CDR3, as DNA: TGCAGTGCCAGGGCAGAGGAGTATGGCTACACCTTC.

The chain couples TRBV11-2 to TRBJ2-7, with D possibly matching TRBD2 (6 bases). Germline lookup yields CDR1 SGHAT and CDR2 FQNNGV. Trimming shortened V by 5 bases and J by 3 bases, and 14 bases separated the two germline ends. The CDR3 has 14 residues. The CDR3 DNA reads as TGTGCCAGCAGCCGAAGCGGGTGGGGCTACGAGCAGTACTTC. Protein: CASSRSGWGYEQYF.

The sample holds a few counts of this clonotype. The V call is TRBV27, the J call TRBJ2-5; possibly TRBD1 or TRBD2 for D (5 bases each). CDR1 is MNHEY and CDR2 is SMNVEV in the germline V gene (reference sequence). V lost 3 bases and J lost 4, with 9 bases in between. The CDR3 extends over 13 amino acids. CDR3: CASSFSGRETQYF. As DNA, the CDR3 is TGTGCCAGCAGTTTCTCAGGGAGAGAGACCCAGTACTTC.

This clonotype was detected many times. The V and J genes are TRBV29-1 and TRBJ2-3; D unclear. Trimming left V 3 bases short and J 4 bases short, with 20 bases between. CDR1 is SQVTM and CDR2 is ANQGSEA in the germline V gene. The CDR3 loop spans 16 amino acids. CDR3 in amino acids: CSVDPLVVRNPDTQYF. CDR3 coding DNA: TGCAGCGTTGATCCATTAGTAGTACGGAATCCAGATACGCAGTATTTT.

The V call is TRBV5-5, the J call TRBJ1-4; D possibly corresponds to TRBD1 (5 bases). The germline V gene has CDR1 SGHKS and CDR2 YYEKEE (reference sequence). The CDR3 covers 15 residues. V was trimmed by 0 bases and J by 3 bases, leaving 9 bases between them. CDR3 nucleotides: TGTGCCAGCAGCTTGGCGGGGCTGGCTAATGAAAAACTGTTTTTT. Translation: CASSLAGLANEKLFF.

The CDR3 bases are TGCAGCGTTGATGGACTAGCGGGGGACACAGATACGCAGTATTTT. It specifies CSVDGLAGDTDTQYF. The chain employs TRBV29-1 and TRBJ2-3; 13 nucleotides align to TRBD2. CDR1 is SQVTM, CDR2 ANQGSEA, per germline. V gave up 3 bases and J gave up 2 bases; unmatched junction bases: 2. This CDR3 has 15 residues.

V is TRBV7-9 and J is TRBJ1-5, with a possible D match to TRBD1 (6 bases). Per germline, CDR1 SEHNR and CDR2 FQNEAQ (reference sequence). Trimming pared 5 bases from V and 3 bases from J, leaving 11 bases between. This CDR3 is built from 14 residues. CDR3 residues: CASSIGQSNQPQHF. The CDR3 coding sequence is TGTGCCAGCAGCATCGGACAGTCCAATCAGCCCCAGCATTTT.

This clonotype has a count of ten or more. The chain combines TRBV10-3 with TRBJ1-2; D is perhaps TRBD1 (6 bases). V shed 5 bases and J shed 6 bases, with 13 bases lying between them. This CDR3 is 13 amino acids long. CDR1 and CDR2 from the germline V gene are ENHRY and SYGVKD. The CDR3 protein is CAISPGVVNGYTF. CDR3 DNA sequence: TGTGCCATCAGTCCAGGGGTGGTAAATGGCTACACCTTC.

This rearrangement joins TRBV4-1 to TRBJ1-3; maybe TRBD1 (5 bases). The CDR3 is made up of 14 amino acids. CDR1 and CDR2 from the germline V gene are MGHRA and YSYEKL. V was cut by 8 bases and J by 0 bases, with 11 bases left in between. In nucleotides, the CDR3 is TGCGCCAGCGGGAAGGACACCTCTGGAAACACCATATATTTT. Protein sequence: CASGKDTSGNTIYF.

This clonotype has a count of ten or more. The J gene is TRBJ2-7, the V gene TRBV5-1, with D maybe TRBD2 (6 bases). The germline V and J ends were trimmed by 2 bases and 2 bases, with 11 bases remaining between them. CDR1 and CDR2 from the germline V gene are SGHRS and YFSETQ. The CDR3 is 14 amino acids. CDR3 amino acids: CASSFNSGTYEQYF. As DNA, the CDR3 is TGCGCCAGCAGCTTTAATAGCGGAACCTACGAGCAGTACTTC.

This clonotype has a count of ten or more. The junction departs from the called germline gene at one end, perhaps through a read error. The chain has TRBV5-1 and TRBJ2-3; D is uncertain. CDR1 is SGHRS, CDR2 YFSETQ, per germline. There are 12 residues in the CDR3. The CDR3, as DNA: TGTGCCAGCAGTCCCTTTACAGATACGCAGTATTTT. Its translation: CASSPFTDTQYF.

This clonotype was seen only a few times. The CDR3 nucleotides read TGTGCCAGCAGCTCTGGGACTAGCGGGAGCTCCTACAATGAGCAGTTCTTC. It encodes CASSSGTSGSSYNEQFF. This chain uses TRBV6-6 with TRBJ2-1; TRBD2 matches at 14 bases. Germline V CDR1 and CDR2: MNHNY, SVGAGI (reference sequence). The J segment lost 0 bases and the V segment lost 6 bases, leaving 4 bases of the junction unmatched. The CDR3 sequence is 17 residues long.

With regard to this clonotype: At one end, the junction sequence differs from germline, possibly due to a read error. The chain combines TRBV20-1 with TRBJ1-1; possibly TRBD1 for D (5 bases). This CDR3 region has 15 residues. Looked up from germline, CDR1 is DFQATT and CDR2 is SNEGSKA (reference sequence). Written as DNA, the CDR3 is TGCAGTGATAGAGACGCCGACAGACTGAACACTGAAGCTTTCTTT. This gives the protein CSDRDADRLNTEAFF.

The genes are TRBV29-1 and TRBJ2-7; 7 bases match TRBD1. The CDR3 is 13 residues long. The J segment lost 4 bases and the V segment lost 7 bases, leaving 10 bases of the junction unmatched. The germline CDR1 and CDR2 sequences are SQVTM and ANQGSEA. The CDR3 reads CSALEGGLYEQYF. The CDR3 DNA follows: TGCAGCGCCCTGGAAGGGGGCTTGTACGAGCAGTACTTC.

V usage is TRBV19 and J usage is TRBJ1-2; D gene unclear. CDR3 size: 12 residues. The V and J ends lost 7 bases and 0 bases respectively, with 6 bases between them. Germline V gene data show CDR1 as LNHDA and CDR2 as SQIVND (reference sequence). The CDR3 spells CASTQANYGYTF. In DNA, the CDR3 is TGTGCCAGTACGCAAGCTAACTATGGCTACACCTTC.